This T cell receptor beta chain was found in a study of cytomegalovirus exposure and HLA in healthy donors. General observations from the study: Productive status was seen about 90% or about 30% of the time for most TCR beta V segments in an earlier analysis.

CDR1 MRHNA and CDR2 SNTAGT come from the germline V gene. V gave up 3 bases and J gave up 5 bases, with 16 bases separating them. The CDR3 covers 15 residues. Vbeta (60) and Jbeta (13) primers were used in the PCR. The repertoire was sequenced with immunoSEQ multiplex PCR; TCRdb's copy has only in-frame clones and lacks some. The table includes 200,000 or so clones, roughly four fifths detected once. As to this clone: No antigen is known for it.

The chain uses TRBV6-4 and TRBJ2-5; D might be TRBD2 (7 bases). The sequence derives from a woman aged 18-35 years in good health and CMV-seropositive. The sample was PBMCs. CDR3 DNA: TGTGCCAGCAGTGAGAACATGGGGGGGCCGGAGACCCAGTACTTC. Its protein product is CASSENMGGPETQYF.